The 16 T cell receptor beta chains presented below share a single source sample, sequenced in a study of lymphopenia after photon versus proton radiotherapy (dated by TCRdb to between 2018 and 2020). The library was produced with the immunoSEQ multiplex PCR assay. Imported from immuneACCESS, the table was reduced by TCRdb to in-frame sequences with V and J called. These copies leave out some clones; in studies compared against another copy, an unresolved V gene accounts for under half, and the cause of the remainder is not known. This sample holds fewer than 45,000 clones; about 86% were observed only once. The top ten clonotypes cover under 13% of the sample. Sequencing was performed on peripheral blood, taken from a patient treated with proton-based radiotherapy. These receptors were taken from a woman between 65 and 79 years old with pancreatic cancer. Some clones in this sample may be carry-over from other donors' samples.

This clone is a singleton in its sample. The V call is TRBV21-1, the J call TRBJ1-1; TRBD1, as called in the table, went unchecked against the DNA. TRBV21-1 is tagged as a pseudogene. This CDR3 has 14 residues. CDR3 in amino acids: CASSTRTEGTEAFF. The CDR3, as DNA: TGCGCCAGCAGCACTCGGACAGAGGGGACTGAAGCTTTCTTT.

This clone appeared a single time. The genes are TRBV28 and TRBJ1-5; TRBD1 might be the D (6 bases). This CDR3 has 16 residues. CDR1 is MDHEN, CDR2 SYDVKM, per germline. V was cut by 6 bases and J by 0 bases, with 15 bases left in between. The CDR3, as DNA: TGTGCCAGCAGCCCCCCACAGGGAAATAGCAATCAGCCCCAGCATTTT. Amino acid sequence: CASSPPQGNSNQPQHF.

CDR3 sequence reads: CASGLEQGSGNTIYF. CDR3 nucleotide sequence: TGTGCCAGCGGACTCGAACAGGGGTCTGGAAACACCATATATTTT. This sequence joins TRBV28 and TRBJ1-3; 7 bases match TRBD1. J was trimmed by 1 base and V by 8 bases; bases with no gene match: 8. The CDR3 sequence is 15 residues long. Germline values: CDR1 MDHEN, CDR2 SYDVKM. The full variable domain, its missing parts supplied by reference TRBV28 and TRBJ1-3, is DVKVTQSSRYLVKRTGEKVFLECVQDMDHENMFWYRQDPGLGLRLIYFSYDVKMKEKGDIPEGYSVSREKKERFSLILESASTNQTSMYLCASGLEQGSGNTIYFGEGSWLTVV.

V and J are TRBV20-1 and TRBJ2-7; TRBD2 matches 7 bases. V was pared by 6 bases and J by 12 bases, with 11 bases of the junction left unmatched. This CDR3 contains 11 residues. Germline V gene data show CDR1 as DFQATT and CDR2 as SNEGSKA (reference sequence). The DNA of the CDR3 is TGCAGTGCCGGTGTTTTGGGAGGGGTGTACTTC. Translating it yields CSAGVLGGVYF.

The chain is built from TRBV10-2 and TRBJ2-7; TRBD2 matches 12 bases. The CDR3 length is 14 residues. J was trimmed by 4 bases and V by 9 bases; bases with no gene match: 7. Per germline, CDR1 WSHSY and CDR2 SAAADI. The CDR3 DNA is TGCGCCAGTCAGCTAGCGGGAGGGCCATACGAGCAGTACTTC. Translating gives CASQLAGGPYEQYF.

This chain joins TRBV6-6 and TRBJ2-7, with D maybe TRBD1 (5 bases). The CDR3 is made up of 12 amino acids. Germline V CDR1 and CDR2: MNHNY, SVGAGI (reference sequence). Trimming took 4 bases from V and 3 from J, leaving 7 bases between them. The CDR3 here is CASSSDNYEQYF. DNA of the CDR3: TGTGCCAGCAGTTCGGACAACTACGAGCAGTACTTC.

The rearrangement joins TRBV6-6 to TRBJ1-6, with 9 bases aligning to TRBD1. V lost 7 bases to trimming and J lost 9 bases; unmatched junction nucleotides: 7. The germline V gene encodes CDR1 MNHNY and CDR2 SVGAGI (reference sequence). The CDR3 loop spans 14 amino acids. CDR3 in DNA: TGTGCCAGCAAAAGGACAGGGGAAAGTTCACCCCTCCACTTT. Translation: CASKRTGESSPLHF.

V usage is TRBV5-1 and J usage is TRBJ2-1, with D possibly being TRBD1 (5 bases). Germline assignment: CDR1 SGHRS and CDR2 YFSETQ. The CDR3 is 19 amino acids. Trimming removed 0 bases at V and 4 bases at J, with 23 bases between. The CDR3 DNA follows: TGCGCCAGCAGCTTGGCAAATTACGGAACAGGTATCGGGTACAATGAGCAGTTCTTC. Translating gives CASSLANYGTGIGYNEQFF.

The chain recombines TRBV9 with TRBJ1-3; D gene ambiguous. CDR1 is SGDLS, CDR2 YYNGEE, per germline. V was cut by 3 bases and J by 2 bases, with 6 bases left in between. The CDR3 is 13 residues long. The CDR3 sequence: CASSAEPGNTIYF. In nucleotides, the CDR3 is TGTGCCAGCAGCGCGGAGCCTGGAAACACCATATATTTT.

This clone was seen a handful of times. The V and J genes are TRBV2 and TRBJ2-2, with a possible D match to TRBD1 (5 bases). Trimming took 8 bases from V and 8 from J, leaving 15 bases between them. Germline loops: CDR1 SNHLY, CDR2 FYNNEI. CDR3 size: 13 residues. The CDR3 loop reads CASGAQSRGELFF. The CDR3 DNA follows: TGTGCCAGCGGGGCCCAAAGCAGGGGGGAGCTGTTTTTT.

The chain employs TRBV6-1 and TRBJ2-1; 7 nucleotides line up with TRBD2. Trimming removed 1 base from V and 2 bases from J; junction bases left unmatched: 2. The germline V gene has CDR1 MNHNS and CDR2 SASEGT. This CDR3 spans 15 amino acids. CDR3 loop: CASSEVLATYNEQFF. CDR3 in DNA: TGTGCCAGCAGTGAAGTACTAGCGACCTACAATGAGCAGTTCTTC.

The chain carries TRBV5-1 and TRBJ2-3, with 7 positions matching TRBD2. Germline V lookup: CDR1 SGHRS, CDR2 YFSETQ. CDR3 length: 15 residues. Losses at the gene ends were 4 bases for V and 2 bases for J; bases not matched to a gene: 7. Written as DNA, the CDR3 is TGCGCCAGCAGCGGGGGAGGGCCCACCACAGATACGCAGTATTTT. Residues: CASSGGGPTTDTQYF.

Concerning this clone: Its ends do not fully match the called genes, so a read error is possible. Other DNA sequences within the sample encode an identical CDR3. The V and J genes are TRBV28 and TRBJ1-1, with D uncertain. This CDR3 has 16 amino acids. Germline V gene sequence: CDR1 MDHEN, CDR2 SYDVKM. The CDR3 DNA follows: TGTGCCAGCAGTTCCACCCCGGACCTATTGAACACCGAAGCTTTCTTT. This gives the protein CASSSTPDLLNTEAFF.

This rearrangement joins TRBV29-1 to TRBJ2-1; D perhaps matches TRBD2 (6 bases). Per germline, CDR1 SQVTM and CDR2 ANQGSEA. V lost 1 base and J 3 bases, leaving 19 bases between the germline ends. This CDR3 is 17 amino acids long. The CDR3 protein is CSVEVSPRGTNYNEQFF. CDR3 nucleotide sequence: TGCAGCGTTGAAGTGTCACCCCGCGGGACGAACTACAATGAGCAGTTCTTC.

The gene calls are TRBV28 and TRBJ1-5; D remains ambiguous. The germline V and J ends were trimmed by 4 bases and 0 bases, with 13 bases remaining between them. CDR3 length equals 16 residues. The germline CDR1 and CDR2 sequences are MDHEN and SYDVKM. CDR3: CASSYQRSYSNQPQHF. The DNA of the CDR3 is TGTGCCAGCAGTTATCAGAGGAGTTATAGCAATCAGCCCCAGCATTTT. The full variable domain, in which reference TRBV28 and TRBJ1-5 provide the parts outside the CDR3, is DVKVTQSSRYLVKRTGEKVFLECVQDMDHENMFWYRQDPGLGLRLIYFSYDVKMKEKGDIPEGYSVSREKKERFSLILESASTNQTSMYLCASSYQRSYSNQPQHFGDGTRLSIL.

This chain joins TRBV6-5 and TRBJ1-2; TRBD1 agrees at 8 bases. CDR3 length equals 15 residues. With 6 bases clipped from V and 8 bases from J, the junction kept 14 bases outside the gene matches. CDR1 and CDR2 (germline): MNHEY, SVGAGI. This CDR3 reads CASRRLQGVGYGYTF. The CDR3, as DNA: TGTGCCAGCAGAAGACTACAGGGGGTCGGTTACGGCTACACCTTC.